This T cell receptor (beta chain) came from a study of T cells expressing NK-cell markers (dated by TCRdb to about 2020). A note on the overall study: TCR beta-chain repertoires were profiled in sorted CD3+CD56+NKG2C+, CD3+CD56+NKG2C- and CD3+CD56-NKG2C+ T-cell subsets from about 8 donors. Illumina HiSeq 2000/2500, MiSeq or NextSeq was used to sequence libraries as 2 x 150 bp reads. Randomly selected healthy volunteers, three men and five women, were used as the eight sequenced donors. Of the eight sequenced donors, seven were found to be HCMV-seropositive and one was found to be HCMV-seronegative. General study outcomes and caveats: Whether the expanded NKG2C-expressing T cell clones were specific for HCMV antigens was left unclear. In six donors, the dominant CD3+CD56+NKG2C+ clonotypes were among the top 10 CD8+ clonotypes and accounted for roughly 1.0-8% of CD8+ T cells. Those dominant clonotypes were again the most abundant among CD3+CD56-NKG2C+ cells in four donors, at roughly 25-65%.

Sequenced on an Illumina HiSeq 2000. TCR beta cDNA libraries were prepared using 5'RACE template switching, which introduced a universal primer site and unique molecular identifiers. Synthesis of cDNA was primed from the TCR beta constant segment and was followed by two consecutive PCR amplification steps. The authors' analysis ran thus. MIGEC was used to demultiplex reads and group reads by UMI, and MiTCR was used to assemble and quantify clonotypes. To remove erroneous sequences, TCR cDNA sequences were retained only when supported by two or more reads. The tcR package was used for downstream repertoire analysis, and clonotypes were matched between fractions using CDR3 nucleotide sequence together with V segment. VDJmatch was used to annotate antigen specificity against VDJdb, with one amino acid substitution allowed in CDR3. TCRdb reprocessed the reads and lists each CDR3 protein sequence as a single entry, with no DNA. TCRdb, not the original authors, processed these V and J calls. The sample table records 150,000 or so distinct CDR3 sequences. About 18% of the sample is held by the ten biggest clonotypes.

The CDR3 spans 14 residues, from the cysteine through the phenylalanine. No DNA accompanies this entry. According to the germline V gene, CDR1 reads SGHRS and CDR2 reads YFSETQ. HCMV serostatus was determined by detecting HCMV-specific IgG in serum with a commercial ELISA kit. Peripheral blood mononuclear cells were isolated from blood by Ficoll density gradient centrifugation. A remark on this clonotype: Its antigen is unknown.

The chain links TRBV5-1 with TRBJ1-1; there is no DNA to check the TCRdb D call of TRBD1. The sample was blood T cells: a sorted CD56 or NKG2C T cell subset, CD4+ or CD8+ T cells, or bulk PBMC T cells (not recorded which). The clonotype was recovered from a woman between 18 and 75 years old in good health. The CDR3 region reads CASTVSGTNTEAFF.